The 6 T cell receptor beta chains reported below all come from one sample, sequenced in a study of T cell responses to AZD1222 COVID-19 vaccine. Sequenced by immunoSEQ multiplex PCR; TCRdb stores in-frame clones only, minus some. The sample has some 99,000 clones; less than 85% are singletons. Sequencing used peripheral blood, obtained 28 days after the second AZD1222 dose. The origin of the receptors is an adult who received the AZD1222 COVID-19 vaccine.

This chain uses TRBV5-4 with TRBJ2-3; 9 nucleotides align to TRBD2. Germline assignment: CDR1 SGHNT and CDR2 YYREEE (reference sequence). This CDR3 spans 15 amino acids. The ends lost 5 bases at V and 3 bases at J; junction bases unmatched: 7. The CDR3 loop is CASSPGTSSTDTQYF. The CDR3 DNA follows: TGTGCCAGCAGTCCCGGGACTAGCAGTACAGATACGCAGTATTTT.

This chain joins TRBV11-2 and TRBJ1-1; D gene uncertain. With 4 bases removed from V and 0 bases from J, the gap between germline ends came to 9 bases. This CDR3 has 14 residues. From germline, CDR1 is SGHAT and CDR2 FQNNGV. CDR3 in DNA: TGTGCCAGCAGCTCCAGAGTCATGAACACTGAAGCTTTCTTT. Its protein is CASSSRVMNTEAFF.

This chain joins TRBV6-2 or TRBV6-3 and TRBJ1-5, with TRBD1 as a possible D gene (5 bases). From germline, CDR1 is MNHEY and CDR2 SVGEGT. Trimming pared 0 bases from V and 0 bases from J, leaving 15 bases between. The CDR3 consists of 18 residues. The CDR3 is CASSYSIRGEASNQPQHF. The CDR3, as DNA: TGTGCCAGCAGTTACTCGATCAGAGGGGAAGCTAGCAATCAGCCCCAGCATTTT.

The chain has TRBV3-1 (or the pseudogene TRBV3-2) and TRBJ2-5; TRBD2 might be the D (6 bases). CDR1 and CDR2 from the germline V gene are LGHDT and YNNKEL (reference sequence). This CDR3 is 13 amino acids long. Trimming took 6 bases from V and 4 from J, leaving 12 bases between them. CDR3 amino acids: CASSQQEGETQYF. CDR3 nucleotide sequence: TGTGCCAGCAGTCAGCAGGAGGGAGAGACCCAGTACTTC.

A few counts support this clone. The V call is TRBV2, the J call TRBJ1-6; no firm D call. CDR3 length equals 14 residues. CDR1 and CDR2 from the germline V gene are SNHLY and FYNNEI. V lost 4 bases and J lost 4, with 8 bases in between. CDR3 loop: CASSAAAYNSPLHF. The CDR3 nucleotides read TGTGCCAGCAGTGCGGCAGCTTATAATTCACCCCTCCACTTT.

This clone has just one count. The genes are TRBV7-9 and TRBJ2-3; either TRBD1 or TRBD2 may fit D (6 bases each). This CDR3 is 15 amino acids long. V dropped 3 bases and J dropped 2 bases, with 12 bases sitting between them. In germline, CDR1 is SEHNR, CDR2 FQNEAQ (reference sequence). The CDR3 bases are TGTGCCAGCAGCTTTACGGGGGCTTTCACAGATACGCAGTATTTT. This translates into CASSFTGAFTDTQYF.